This TCR beta chain is from a study of blood T cell repertoires in COVID-19. For the study at large: The study drew acute and convalescent COVID-19 samples from the United States, Italy and Spain. The cDNA or gDNA used as material had been derived from T cells, B-cell-depleted T cells, or PBMCs.

The CDR3 spans 17 residues. The germline V gene encodes CDR1 SEHNR and CDR2 FQNEAQ (reference sequence). The ends lost 4 bases at V and 3 bases at J; junction bases unmatched: 4. Only in-frame clones appear in the TCRdb table, and some are missing; sequencing was by immunoSEQ multiplex PCR. This sample has approximately 69,000 clones, with roughly 85% found just once. Sequencing was done on a sample of peripheral blood. The receptor was isolated from an older woman with acute or convalescent COVID-19. J is TRBJ2-2 and V is TRBV7-9; TRBD2 agrees at 14 bases. CDR3 in DNA: TGTGCCAGCAGCTCCCGACTAGCGGGGGGGGACACCGGGGAGCTGTTTTTT. Translation: CASSSRLAGGDTGELFF. Supplemented by reference TRBV7-9 and TRBJ2-2, the full variable domain reads DTGVSQNPRHKITKRGQNVTFRCDPISEHNRLYWYRQTLGQGPEFLTYFQNEAQLEKSRLLSDRFSAERPKGSFSTLEIQRTEQGDSAMYLCASSSRLAGGDTGELFFGEGSRLTVL.